The T cell receptor (beta chain) described here comes from a study of beta chain features in type 1 diabetes. The sequenced template was cDNA made from the entire isolated RNA. Sequencing was performed with immunoSEQ multiplex PCR; in TCRdb, only in-frame clones are kept and a portion is missing. The data show approximately 170,000 clones, about 63% seen once. As concerns this clone: Its matching antigen is unknown.

The study, taken as a whole, reports: All four CD4+ subsets of Type 1 diabetes patients contained TCRB CDR3s that were moderately but significantly shorter.

J was trimmed by 8 bases and V by 5 bases; bases with no gene match: 9. Germline V gene data show CDR1 as SQVTM and CDR2 as ANQGSEA. This CDR3 comprises 13 residues. The receptor's source is a man between 25 and 39 years old with type 1 diabetes. Sequenced sample: naive CD4+ T cells from blood. V is TRBV29-1 and J is TRBJ2-1; 7 nucleotides agree with TRBD2. CDR3 sequence reads: CSVRAGSGDEQFF. CDR3 bases: TGCAGCGTTAGAGCGGGGTCCGGCGATGAGCAGTTCTTC.